The sequence of this T cell receptor (beta chain) was determined in a study of blood T cell repertoires in COVID-19. Across the whole study: Researchers got acute and convalescent COVID-19 samples from the United States, Italy and Spain.

CDR3 size: 14 residues. CDR1 is SGHRS, CDR2 YFSETQ, per germline. V lost 4 bases and J lost 0, with 10 bases in between. Original processing notes: The authors estimated nucleated cell counts from reference gene primer amplification. Profiled with immunoSEQ multiplex PCR; TCRdb holds only in-frame clones, not every one. V, J and clone size are taken as reported in that table, and D and trimming were inferred from the DNA itself. The table has some 180,000 clones, around 75% seen once. Seattle enrolled patients during active infection and tracked them longitudinally. The TCR sequence derives from a woman in her thirties or forties with COVID-19, enrolled during active disease. The sample consisted of peripheral blood. J is TRBJ2-5 and V is TRBV5-1, with D tentatively TRBD1 (6 bases). CDR3 region: CASSTGQYQETQYF. Here the CDR3 DNA reads TGCGCCAGCAGCACCGGACAGTACCAAGAGACCCAGTACTTC.